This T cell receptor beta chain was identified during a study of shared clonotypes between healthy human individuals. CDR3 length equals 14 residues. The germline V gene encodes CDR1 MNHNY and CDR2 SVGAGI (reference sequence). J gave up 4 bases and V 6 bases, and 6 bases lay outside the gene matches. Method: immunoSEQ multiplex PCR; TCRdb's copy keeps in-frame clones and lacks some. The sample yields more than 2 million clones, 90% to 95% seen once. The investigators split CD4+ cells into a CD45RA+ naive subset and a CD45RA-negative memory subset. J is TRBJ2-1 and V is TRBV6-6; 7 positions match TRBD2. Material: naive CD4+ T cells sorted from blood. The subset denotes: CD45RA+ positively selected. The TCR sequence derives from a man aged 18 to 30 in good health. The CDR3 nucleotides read TGTGCCAGCAGACCACCGGGACTATACAATGAGCAGTTCTTC. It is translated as CASRPPGLYNEQFF.